One sample yielded the 24 T cell receptor beta chains listed below, sequenced in a study of T-cell reconstitution after alpha-beta-depleted transplantation in children. Unique molecular identifiers tagged the TCRbeta library. Via MiXCR, TCRdb re-called the PCR reads, giving one row per CDR3 protein. The repertoire holds about 640,000 distinct CDR3 sequences, roughly 17% seen once, with 1.1% in the top ten. Sequenced material: PBMCs from the stem cell graft donor, taken from the stem cell graft. The receptors here all came from a human donor who donated a stem cell graft to a child with acute myeloid leukemia.

This clonotype has just a few counts. The chain employs TRBV7-3 and TRBJ2-5; D gene ambiguous. This CDR3 is 14 amino acids long. V was shortened by 3 bases and J by 5 bases, with 13 bases between the two germline ends. CDR1 SGHTA and CDR2 FQGTGA come from the germline V gene. In DNA, the CDR3 is TGTGCCAGCAGCTTCGGTAGTGGGATGGAGACCCAGTACTTC. This encodes CASSFGSGMETQYF.

The rearrangement joins TRBV6-1 to TRBJ2-7; the D is unclear. This CDR3 has 13 amino acids. Trimming removed 10 bases from V and 2 bases from J, with 15 bases in between. Per germline, CDR1 MNHNS and CDR2 SASEGT. CDR3 nucleotides: TGTGCCACTACCTCCGTGATTACCTACGAGCAGTACTTC. Translation: CATTSVITYEQYF.

This clonotype was observed many times. The rearrangement joins TRBV15 to TRBJ2-2; D is unresolved. Germline CDR1 reads LNHNV; CDR2 reads YYDKDF (reference sequence). V dropped 0 bases and J dropped 5 bases, with 4 bases sitting between them. This CDR3 has 13 amino acids. CDR3 sequence (DNA): TGTGCCACCAGCAGAGATTATACCGGGGAGCTGTTTTTT. Translating it yields CATSRDYTGELFF.

This clonotype was detected ten times or more. The chain combines TRBV10-3 with TRBJ2-1; D is ambiguous. Deletions cut 0 bases from V and 4 bases from J, with 13 bases between. The CDR3 is 16 amino acids. The V gene's germline CDR1 is ENHRY and CDR2 SYGVKD. The CDR3 here is CAISESGPSGYNEQFF. The CDR3 bases are TGTGCCATCAGTGAGTCCGGACCCTCCGGGTACAATGAGCAGTTCTTC.

V gene TRBV20-1 combines with J gene TRBJ2-3; no clear D. V lost 5 bases and J lost 14, with 14 bases in between. The CDR3 runs 10 residues. Germline V gene data show CDR1 as DFQATT and CDR2 as SNEGSKA (reference sequence). The CDR3 reads CSALWFRLYF. The CDR3 nucleotides are TGCAGTGCTCTCTGGTTCCGGCTGTATTTT.

This clonotype was seen a handful of times. The chain links TRBV25-1 to TRBJ1-2, with D perhaps TRBD1 (5 bases). The CDR3 totals 15 residues. The germline gives CDR1 MGHDK, CDR2 SYGVNS. Trimming took off 5 bases at V and 0 bases at J, with 13 bases between the two ends. The CDR3 sequence is CASSPSDIPNYGYTF. CDR3 nucleotides: TGTGCCAGCAGTCCCTCGGACATACCTAACTATGGCTACACCTTC.

This clonotype was detected ten times or more. The rearrangement uses TRBV20-1 and TRBJ2-7, with D possibly matching TRBD1 (6 bases). The V gene lost 3 bases and the J gene lost 3 bases, with 12 bases spanning the gap. The CDR3 runs 13 residues. The germline V gene has CDR1 DFQATT and CDR2 SNEGSKA (reference sequence). CDR3 nucleotides: TGCAGTGCTAGGGACGGGACACACTACGAGCAGTACTTC. This gives the protein CSARDGTHYEQYF.

Comments on this clonotype: A much more abundant neighbour one base away suggests this may be a read error. This chain joins TRBV5-1 and TRBJ2-1; no clear D gene. Germline-derived CDR1 and CDR2 are SGHRS and YFSETQ. The CDR3 totals 12 residues. V gave up 0 bases and J gave up 12 bases, with 10 bases separating them. The CDR3 here is CASSLEGRGQFF. The CDR3 coding sequence is TGCGCCAGCAGCTTGGAAGGGCGTGGGCAGTTCTTC.

This clonotype was seen at least ten times. This chain joins TRBV28 and TRBJ2-7; D is undetermined. V was pared by 5 bases and J by 2 bases, with 16 bases between. This CDR3 region has 15 residues. Germline lookup yields CDR1 MDHEN and CDR2 SYDVKM. DNA for the CDR3: TGTGCCAGCAGTATCCCAGGAAGAGAGACCTACGAGCAGTACGTC. Protein product: CASSIPGRETYEQYV.

Concerning this clonotype: Just one base apart from a much larger clone, this may be a read error. The V gene is TRBV29-1, the J gene TRBJ2-1, with D uncertain. This CDR3 is built from 12 residues. Trimming stripped 4 bases from V and 6 bases from J, with 10 bases between. The germline CDR1 and CDR2 sequences are SQVTM and ANQGSEA. The CDR3 DNA follows: TGCAGCGTTGGGTGGCAGCTCAATGAGCAGTTCTTC. This sequence encodes CSVGWQLNEQFF.

This CDR3 reads CASSPPTVRSYDYGYTF. In DNA form, the CDR3 reads TGTGCCAGCAGTCCCCCGACAGTGAGAAGTTATGACTATGGCTACACCTTC. The chain recombines TRBV6-2 or TRBV6-3 with TRBJ1-2, with D perhaps TRBD1 (5 bases). The ends were cut back, 5 bases at V and 3 bases at J, with 22 bases in the middle. The CDR3 loop spans 17 amino acids. Germline V gives CDR1 MNHEY, CDR2 SVGEGT.

This clonotype was detected a few times. The chain links TRBV28 to TRBJ2-5; D is unresolved. Germline CDR1 and CDR2: MDHEN and SYDVKM. The CDR3 contains 11 residues. V was pared by 3 bases and J by 7 bases, with 6 bases between. The chain's CDR3 is CASSLLVTQYF. The CDR3 DNA reads as TGTGCCAGCAGTTTGCTCGTGACCCAGTACTTC.

The chain uses TRBV29-1 and TRBJ2-4, with D unresolved. Per the germline V gene, CDR1 is SQVTM and CDR2 is ANQGSEA. V was cut by 5 bases and J by 3 bases, with 8 bases left in between. This CDR3 has 12 residues. CDR3 sequence reads: CSVQVDKNIQYF. CDR3 DNA: TGCAGCGTTCAAGTGGACAAAAACATTCAGTACTTC.

The rearrangement joins TRBV5-1 to TRBJ1-1; 9 nucleotides line up with TRBD1. The germline V gene has CDR1 SGHRS and CDR2 YFSETQ. The CDR3 has 12 residues. The DNA for the CDR3 is TGCGCTAGTTCGACAGGGGGTCCTGAAGCTTTCTTT. Its translation: CASSTGGPEAFF.

A few counts support this clonotype. The chain is built from TRBV29-1 and TRBJ2-7; D gene ambiguous. In germline, CDR1 is SQVTM, CDR2 ANQGSEA. The CDR3 runs 11 residues. The V end lost 4 bases, the J end lost 5 bases, and 9 bases lay between the germline ends. This chain's CDR3 is CSVGRVDEQYF. As DNA, the CDR3 is TGCAGCGTTGGAAGGGTCGACGAGCAGTACTTC.

J is TRBJ2-7 and V is TRBV7-8; D call uncertain. V lost 0 bases and J lost 3, with 12 bases in between. The length of the CDR3 is 15 residues. Germline V CDR1 and CDR2: SGHVS, FQNEAQ. CDR3 sequence reads: CASSLAIGIGYEQYV. DNA of the CDR3: TGTGCCAGCAGCTTAGCGATAGGGATAGGCTACGAGCAGTACGTC.

This clonotype was observed a few times. This chain links TRBV6-1 with TRBJ2-7, with D tentatively TRBD1 (5 bases). Germline V lookup: CDR1 MNHNS, CDR2 SASEGT. V was trimmed by 7 bases and J by 6 bases, leaving 13 bases between them. CDR3 size: 12 residues. CDR3 nucleotides: TGTGCCAGCATGGGGCAGGGCAGCGAGCAGTACGTC. Its protein is CASMGQGSEQYV.

This clonotype was detected a few times. The CDR3 protein is CASTLRNRDNEQFF. The CDR3 region has the DNA TGCGCCAGCACATTGCGAAACAGGGACAATGAGCAGTTCTTC. The chain joins TRBV5-1 to TRBJ2-1; TRBD1 is a possible D gene (6 bases). The V end lost 6 bases, the J end lost 5 bases, and 15 bases lay between the germline ends. There are 14 residues in the CDR3. CDR1 is SGHRS and CDR2 is YFSETQ in the germline V gene.

Many counts were recorded for this clonotype. This chain joins TRBV20-1 and TRBJ1-2; the D gene is possibly TRBD1 (6 bases). Germline V gene sequence: CDR1 DFQATT, CDR2 SNEGSKA (reference sequence). The CDR3 consists of 12 residues. V dropped 4 bases and J dropped 8 bases, with 14 bases sitting between them. The CDR3 here is CSATRGAGGYTF. The CDR3 DNA sequence: TGCAGTGCTACCCGGGGGGCGGGGGGCTACACCTTC.

In this sample, this clonotype turned up many times. The germline gene is not matched at one end of the junction; a read error may be the cause. The rearrangement uses TRBV5-1 and TRBJ2-1; 10 positions agree with TRBD1. This CDR3 is 15 amino acids long. Germline V gene lookup returns CDR1 SGHRS and CDR2 YFSETQ. The CDR3 is CASSPGQGAYNEQFF. The CDR3 region has the DNA TGTGCCAGCAGCCCCGGACAGGGGGCCTACAATGAGCAGTTCTTC.

This clonotype has a handful of counts. The chain couples TRBV2 to TRBJ2-3, with 11 positions matching TRBD1. Trimming removed 7 bases from V and 7 bases from J; junction bases left unmatched: 7. Germline CDR1 and CDR2: SNHLY and FYNNEI. This CDR3 contains 14 residues. The DNA for the CDR3 is TGTGCCAGCATATATGGACAGGGGGCGTATACGCAGTATTTT. Its protein product is CASIYGQGAYTQYF.

This clonotype was seen only once. The rearrangement links TRBV28 to TRBJ2-7; no clear D. The V and J ends lost 3 bases and 0 bases respectively, with 6 bases between them. The CDR3 totals 13 residues. CDR1 is MDHEN, CDR2 SYDVKM, per germline. The CDR3 coding sequence is TGTGCCAGCAGTTTTGAAGGCTCCTACGAGCAGTACGTC. It is translated as CASSFEGSYEQYV.

This clonotype was seen many times. The chain has TRBV20-1 and TRBJ2-7; possibly TRBD1 or TRBD2 for D (6 bases each). Trimming shortened V by 1 base and J by 0 bases, and 13 bases separated the two germline ends. The CDR3 sequence is 15 residues long. CDR1 and CDR2 (germline): DFQATT, SNEGSKA (reference sequence). In DNA form, the CDR3 reads TGCAGTGCTAGAGTGGGGGGCCCCAGCTCCTACGAGCAGTACTTC. It codes for CSARVGGPSSYEQYF.

Notes on this clonotype: It may be a read error: a sequence one base away is much more abundant. The J gene is TRBJ1-2, the V gene TRBV5-1; TRBD1 is a possible D gene (5 bases). The CDR3 length is 15 residues. Germline CDR1 and CDR2: SGHRS and YFSETQ. V was trimmed by 4 bases and J by 9 bases, leaving 22 bases between them. CDR3 in amino acids: CASSGRSDSSYRYTF. CDR3 nucleotide sequence: TGCGCCAGCAGCGGCCGAAGCGACAGTTCATATCGCTACACCTTC.